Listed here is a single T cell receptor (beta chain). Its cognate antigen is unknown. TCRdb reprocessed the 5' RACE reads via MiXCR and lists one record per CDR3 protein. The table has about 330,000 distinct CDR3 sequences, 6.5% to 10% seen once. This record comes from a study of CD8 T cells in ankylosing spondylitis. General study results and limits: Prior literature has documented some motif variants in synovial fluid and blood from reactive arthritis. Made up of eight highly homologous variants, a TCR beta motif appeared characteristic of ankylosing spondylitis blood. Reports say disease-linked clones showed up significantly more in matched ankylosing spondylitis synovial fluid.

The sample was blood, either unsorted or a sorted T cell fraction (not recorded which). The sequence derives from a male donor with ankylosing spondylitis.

This CDR3 reads CSVEKEGQDYEQYF. CDR3 sequence (DNA): TGCAGCGTTGAAAAAGAGGGACAGGACTACGAGCAGTACTTC. The rearrangement joins TRBV29-1 to TRBJ2-7, with 8 bases aligning to TRBD1. CDR1 and CDR2 (germline): SQVTM, ANQGSEA. V was pared by 2 bases and J by 3 bases, with 6 bases of the junction left unmatched. There are 14 residues in the CDR3.